This T cell receptor beta chain was observed in a study of preoperative IRX-2 immunotherapy in early breast cancer. This sample's treatment: preoperative locoregional IRX-2 cytokine immunotherapy. V lost 10 bases and J 4 bases, leaving 17 bases between the germline ends. This CDR3 has 14 amino acids. Germline lookup yields CDR1 LNHDA and CDR2 SQIVND (reference sequence). The method was immunoSEQ multiplex PCR; TCRdb's version includes in-frame clones alone and lacks a portion of them. The table includes about 89,000 clones, around 86% detected once. The chain recombines TRBV19 with TRBJ1-5; unclear D gene. This specimen was tumor tissue, taken after IRX-2 immunotherapy. This receptor was taken from a human donor with breast cancer. This chain's CDR3 is CATVGSAPNQPQHF. The CDR3 nucleotides are TGTGCCACCGTCGGGTCAGCACCAAATCAGCCCCAGCATTTT.